Below, 12 T cell receptor beta chains from the same sample are listed, as sequenced in a study of response to subunit inactivated influenza vaccine. TCRdb analysed the RT-PCR reads with MiXCR anew, one entry per CDR3 protein. The table shows about 190,000 distinct CDR3 sequences, with roughly 14% occurring only once. The sequencing used CD8+ T cells sorted from PBMCs, collected less than 6 days after vaccination. The receptors were sampled from a man aged 45 to 65 who received an inactivated influenza vaccine.

This clonotype was observed a single time. The gene calls are TRBV27 and TRBJ2-1, with 9 nucleotides matching TRBD2. Trimming took 3 bases from V and 1 from J; bases not matched to a gene: 4. The CDR3 contains 16 residues. The V gene's germline CDR1 is MNHEY and CDR2 SMNVEV (reference sequence). CDR3 loop: CASSFIAGESYNEQFF. CDR3 coding DNA: TGTGCCAGCAGTTTTATAGCGGGAGAGTCCTACAATGAGCAGTTCTTC.

This clonotype was seen more than once but under ten times. V is TRBV12-3 or TRBV12-4 and J is TRBJ2-1; 12 bases are shared with TRBD2. The J segment lost 8 bases and the V segment lost 6 bases, leaving 11 bases of the junction unmatched. The CDR3 length is 16 residues. The CDR3 protein is CASRASGRGPGDEQFF. The DNA for the CDR3 is TGTGCCAGCAGAGCTAGCGGGAGGGGCCCTGGGGATGAGCAGTTCTTC.

This chain joins TRBV9 and TRBJ2-5, with a possible D match to TRBD1 (5 bases). CDR3 length: 15 amino acids. Germline V gene data show CDR1 as SGDLS and CDR2 as YYNGEE. Trimming took off 7 bases at V and 0 bases at J, with 16 bases between the two ends. DNA of the CDR3: TGTGCCAGCTTTCCCGACAGAGAGTACCAAGAGACCCAGTACTTC. The encoded protein is CASFPDREYQETQYF.

The chain carries TRBV7-2 and TRBJ2-7; 8 positions agree with TRBD1. The germline CDR1 and CDR2 sequences are SGHTA and FQGNSA. The CDR3 has 15 residues. The J segment lost 3 bases and the V segment lost 5 bases, leaving 9 bases of the junction unmatched. The CDR3 is CASSQGQGLLYEQYF. The DNA for the CDR3 is TGTGCCAGCAGCCAAGGACAGGGCCTTCTCTACGAGCAGTACTTC.

This clonotype came up once. CDR3: CASSLSAASGLNEQFF. The CDR3 region has the DNA TGTGCCAGCAGCCTTTCTGCGGCTAGCGGGCTCAATGAGCAGTTCTTC. J is TRBJ2-1 and V is TRBV11-2, with 8 bases fitting TRBD2. Trimming took 5 bases from V and 6 from J; bases not matched to a gene: 12. Germline V gene sequence: CDR1 SGHAT, CDR2 FQNNGV. This CDR3 is 16 amino acids long.

A few counts support this clonotype. The J gene is TRBJ2-3, the V gene TRBV20-1; 7 bases match TRBD2. V gave up 5 bases and J gave up 0 bases; unmatched junction bases: 17. The CDR3 runs to 18 residues. The germline gives CDR1 DFQATT, CDR2 SNEGSKA (reference sequence). CDR3 DNA: TGCAGTGCTTACCCACCGGGACTACTACTGATTAGCACAGATACGCAGTATTTT. It codes for CSAYPPGLLLISTDTQYF.

V usage is TRBV5-1 and J usage is TRBJ2-3; D gene ambiguous. This CDR3 has 14 residues. The germline V gene has CDR1 SGHRS and CDR2 YFSETQ. The V end lost 3 bases, the J end lost 3 bases, and 11 bases lay between the germline ends. The CDR3 loop is CASSSNGETDTQYF. CDR3 nucleotide sequence: TGCGCCAGCAGCTCCAATGGAGAGACAGATACGCAGTATTTT. The full variable domain, with the rest looked up from reference TRBV5-1 and TRBJ2-3, is KAGVTQTPRYLIKTRGQQVTLSCSPISGHRSVSWYQQTPGQGLQFLFEYFSETQRNKGNFPGRFSGRQFSNSRSEMNVSTLELGDSALYLCASSSNGETDTQYFGPGTRLTVL.

This clonotype was counted between two and nine times. The chain is built from TRBV29-1 and TRBJ2-3, with no clear D. This CDR3 comprises 14 residues. V was trimmed by 4 bases and J by 1 base, leaving 12 bases between them. Looked up from germline, CDR1 is SQVTM and CDR2 is ANQGSEA. In nucleotides, the CDR3 is TGCAGCGTTGCCCCGGCGTCGGGCACAGATACGCAGTATTTT. Its protein product is CSVAPASGTDTQYF.

The gene calls are TRBV6-1 and TRBJ2-5, with 8 bases identical to TRBD2. This CDR3 contains 16 residues. The V gene end was trimmed by 6 bases and the J gene end by 3 bases; junction bases not matched to a gene: 12. Looked up from germline, CDR1 is MNHNS and CDR2 is SASEGT. The CDR3 sequence is CASSLNGLAGEETQYF. In nucleotides, the CDR3 is TGTGCCAGCAGCCTCAATGGACTAGCAGGGGAAGAGACCCAGTACTTC.

In its sample, this clonotype was seen a few times. J is TRBJ2-7 and V is TRBV12-3 or TRBV12-4, with 9 bases lining up with TRBD1. This CDR3 is built from 12 residues. The J segment lost 2 bases and the V segment lost 8 bases, leaving 1 base of the junction unmatched. CDR3 amino acids: CASRDRAYEQYF. Here the CDR3 DNA reads TGTGCCAGCCGGGACAGGGCCTACGAGCAGTACTTC.

The chain uses TRBV12-3 or TRBV12-4 and TRBJ2-3; D ambiguous. This CDR3 comprises 14 residues. V lost 0 bases and J 0 bases, leaving 4 bases between the germline ends. The CDR3 loop reads CASSLATSTDTQYF. DNA of the CDR3: TGTGCCAGCAGTTTAGCTACTAGCACAGATACGCAGTATTTT.

This clonotype was observed a few times. A read error may explain this, as a much larger clone is one base away. The chain recombines TRBV4-3 with TRBJ2-3; D is ambiguous. V lost 3 bases, J lost 1 base, and 17 bases lay in between. CDR3 size: 17 residues. CDR1 LGHNA and CDR2 YSLEER come from the germline V gene. The CDR3 nucleotides are TGCGCCAGCAGCCACGAGGCGAGCGTTATCCGCACAGATACGCAGTATTTT. Its translation is CASSHEASVIRTDTQYF.